The clone carrying this T cell receptor (beta chain) was picked up many times. Its antigen is unknown. The sample is drawn from a study of T cell repertoires in cytomegalovirus infection. The wider study: The public TCR beta signatures pointed to both CMV infection and matching HLA type. Study-wide results and limits: HLA-C-restricted CMV-specific TCR beta clonotypes prevailed in the ex vivo response. People with CMV and the relevant HLA were identified by cumulative public TCR beta family frequency.

From the reads, TCRdb called clonotypes with MiXCR, one entry per CDR3 protein. The profile covers tens of thousands of distinct CDR3 sequences, with under 4.5% appearing a single time and 22% taken by the ten largest. V lost 1 base and J lost 2, with 10 bases in between. This CDR3 has 15 amino acids. The chain recombines TRBV12-3 or TRBV12-4 with TRBJ2-3; tentatively, D is TRBD2 (5 bases). The receptor comes from a human donor in good health (CMV status not recorded). Some clones in this sample may be carry-over from other donors' samples. Sequencing was performed on PBMCs. Here the CDR3 DNA reads TGTGCCAGCAGTTTAGGCCTAGCAGACACAGATACGCAGTATTTT. It translates to CASSLGLADTDTQYF.